The 3 T cell receptor beta chains below all came from one sample that was sequenced in a study of cytomegalovirus exposure and HLA in healthy donors. This PCR relied on a set of 60 Vbeta primers and 13 Jbeta primers. The data were produced by immunoSEQ multiplex PCR, yet TCRdb's version contains in-frame clones alone and is incomplete. The sample lists approximately 220,000 clones, approximately 83% occurring once. Sample: PBMCs. The receptors come from a boy aged 2 to 10 in good health and CMV-seronegative.

The gene calls are TRBV29-1 and TRBJ1-1, with D possibly being TRBD1 (6 bases). V lost 3 bases, J lost 0 bases, and 14 bases lay in between. Per germline, CDR1 SQVTM and CDR2 ANQGSEA. The CDR3 consists of 15 residues. In nucleotides, the CDR3 is TGCAGCGTTGATTTGGGGGCCCGCATGAACACTGAAGCTTTCTTT. Its translation: CSVDLGARMNTEAFF.

V gene TRBV6-1 combines with J gene TRBJ1-4, with 7 positions matching TRBD1. With 10 bases clipped from V and 5 bases from J, the junction kept 10 bases outside the gene matches. CDR1 is MNHNS and CDR2 is SASEGT in the germline V gene. The CDR3 is 14 amino acids. The DNA of the CDR3 is TGTGCCACCTGGGGGACAGATAAGAATGAAAAACTGTTTTTT. This translates into CATWGTDKNEKLFF.

The chain is built from TRBV29-1 and TRBJ2-5; 9 bases are a match to TRBD1. V dropped 3 bases and J dropped 9; count of bases not matched to a gene: 11. Germline V gene data show CDR1 as SQVTM and CDR2 as ANQGSEA. The CDR3 sequence is 14 residues long. CDR3 protein: CSVDAGTGLSSQYF. In nucleotides, the CDR3 is TGCAGCGTTGATGCGGGGACAGGGCTCTCGTCCCAGTACTTC.